What follows describes a single TCR beta chain. The entry originates in a study of Graves' ophthalmopathy and Graves' hyperthyroidism. This CDR3 has 15 amino acids. The V and J ends lost 3 bases and 6 bases, in that order; junction bases with no gene match: 9. Germline V gene sequence: CDR1 GTSNPN, CDR2 SVGIG (reference sequence). Each diagnosis was determined on the basis of clinical symptoms, serum thyroxine, TRAb, thyroid ultrasound and orbital computed tomography. The TCR beta CDR3 regions underwent amplification from RNA transcripts. HTBI primers were used in a first-round RT-PCR, which preceded a second-round multiplex PCR. TCRdb independently ran MiXCR on the multiplex PCR reads; one entry per CDR3 protein. The sample consists of some 1.1 million distinct CDR3 sequences, 35% to 45% of them appearing once.

Input material: peripheral blood or thyroid tissue (not recorded which). The chain has TRBV30 and TRBJ2-5; TRBD1 agrees at 11 bases. This TCR was sampled from an adult man with Graves' hyperthyroidism. CDR3 amino acids: CAWSPTGQGAKTQYF. As DNA, the CDR3 is TGTGCCTGGAGCCCTACTGGACAGGGGGCGAAGACCCAGTACTTC.